A selection of T cell receptor beta chains follows, all from one sample in a study of T cell repertoires in cytomegalovirus infection. TCRdb re-called the reads through MiXCR, storing one row per CDR3 protein. The sample includes some 150,000 distinct CDR3 sequences, around a quarter seen only once; the top ten take 11%. The source material was PBMCs. The source is a human donor in good health (CMV status not recorded). Some clones in this sample may be carry-over from other donors' samples. The CDR3 runs from the conserved cysteine through the conserved F or W. D genes are given only for firm matches. Some rows have no size entry. The others give once, few or many, or a class for an expanded clone.

DNA	CDR3	J	length	V	D	size
TGTGCCAGCAGCTTACCAACAGGACAGGGGACCGGGGAGCTGTTTTTT	CASSLPTGQGTGELFF	TRBJ2-2	16	TRBV7-9	TRBD1	many
TGTGCCAGCAGCCGACCTGGGCCAAATGAAAAGCTGTTTTTT	CASSRPGPNEKLFF	TRBJ1-4	14	TRBV7-6	.	few
TGTGCCAGCAGCTCATGGGGCCAGGGGACCGGGGAGCTGTTTTTT	CASSSWGQGTGELFF	TRBJ2-2	15	TRBV7-8	.	many
TGTGCCAGCAGCTTACTCGGGGGGGCTGATTCACCCCTCCACTTT	CASSLLGGADSPLHF	TRBJ1-6	15	TRBV7-2	.	many
TGTGCCAGCAGTGCCTTGGAGACAGGCTACGAGCAGTACTTC	CASSALETGYEQYF	TRBJ2-7	14	TRBV2	.	many
TGTGCCTCCCCGACGGGGACAGGGTTTAATGAGCAGTTCTTC	CASPTGTGFNEQFF	TRBJ2-1	14	TRBV6-6	TRBD1	.
TGTGCCAGCAGCTCGGGCCTGAACACTGAAGCTTTCTTT	CASSSGLNTEAFF	TRBJ1-1	13	TRBV7-3	.	medium-sized
TGTGCCAGCAGTGGATATAGCACTGAAGCTTTCTTT	CASSGYSTEAFF	TRBJ1-1	12	TRBV6-1	.	few
TGCAGCGTTGGGACAGGGCGCTACGAGCAGTACTTC	CSVGTGRYEQYF	TRBJ2-7	12	TRBV29-1	TRBD1	.
TGTGCCAGCAGTGAATTGGGGACCGGCAATCAGCCCCAGCATTTT	CASSELGTGNQPQHF	TRBJ1-5	15	TRBV2	.	few
TGTGCCAGTAGACAAATAGGGATACCCGCGACAGATACGCAGTATTTT	CASRQIGIPATDTQYF	TRBJ2-3	16	TRBV19	.	.
TGTGCCAGTAGTCCGAACCGGGGACAGGGGATGACTGAAGCTTTCTTT	CASSPNRGQGMTEAFF	TRBJ1-1	16	TRBV19	TRBD1	many
TGTGCCAGCTCCATCGTCGATGGGGTTAACAATGAGCAGTTCTTC	CASSIVDGVNNEQFF	TRBJ2-1	15	TRBV7-8	.	many
TGTGCCAGTAGTATAGAATACGATGCCCGCGGCTACACCTTC	CASSIEYDARGYTF	TRBJ1-2	14	TRBV19	.	few
TGTGCCAGCAGCATCTCTCTGGGACAGGGATACGCCGGGGAGCTGTTTTTT	CASSISLGQGYAGELFF	TRBJ2-2	17	TRBV7-9	TRBD1	few
TGTGCCTGGAGTATTGGGCGAAGTGAGCAGTTCTTC	CAWSIGRSEQFF	TRBJ2-1	12	TRBV30	.	few
TGTGCCAGCAGCCAACCCCAGGGGTCGGGGAACACTGAAGCTTTCTTT	CASSQPQGSGNTEAFF	TRBJ1-1	16	TRBV4-2	.	few
TGTGCCAGCCGTCCCCAGGCGGATACGCAGTATTTT	CASRPQADTQYF	TRBJ2-3	12	TRBV12-3/TRBV12-4	.	.
TGTGCCACCAGTCCCGGGGGGGTGGGTGAAGCTTTCTTT	CATSPGGVGEAFF	TRBJ1-1	13	TRBV15	.	.
TGTGCCAGCAGTTTCGGACAGGGCACTGAAGCTTTCTTT	CASSFGQGTEAFF	TRBJ1-1	13	TRBV12-3/TRBV12-4	TRBD1	.
TGCGCCAGCAGCGGGACGGGAGTCATGCACTTT	CASSGTGVMHF	TRBJ1-6	11	TRBV4-1	.	.
TGTGCCAGCAGCTCCCGAGACTGGGACAGCCTTCTGTATGGCTACACCTTC	CASSSRDWDSLLYGYTF	TRBJ1-2	17	TRBV7-9	TRBD1	many
TGTGCCAGCAGCTCCCGGGACCAGGAACAGCAGTACTTC	CASSSRDQEQQYF	TRBJ2-7	13	TRBV7-2	.	.
TGTGCCAGCAGTGAAACGCACTCTAGCACAGATACGCAGTATTTT	CASSETHSSTDTQYF	TRBJ2-3	15	TRBV2	.	few
TGTGCCACCAGTCCGGGACAGGGGGCTTCTAGCGGGAGACATGAGCATTTCTTC	CATSPGQGASSGRHEHFF	TRBJ2-1	18	TRBV24-1	TRBD1	.
TGTGCCAGCAGAGCCTCGGGACGGATCTCCTACGAGCAGTACTTC	CASRASGRISYEQYF	TRBJ2-7	15	TRBV11-2	.	few
TGTGCCAGCAGTTCCGGGGGGCACACCGCCGGGGAGCTGTTTTTT	CASSSGGHTAGELFF	TRBJ2-2	15	TRBV6-2/TRBV6-3	.	.
TGTGCCAGCAGCTTAGACAGTTCTAACACTGAAGCTTTCTTT	CASSLDSSNTEAFF	TRBJ1-1	14	TRBV7-2	.	many
TGTGCCACCAGTGACAGGGGGATGACTGAAGCTTTCTTT	CATSDRGMTEAFF	TRBJ1-1	13	TRBV24-1	TRBD1	few
TGCAGCGTAACCAGGGGGCGGAATGAAAAACTGTTTTTT	CSVTRGRNEKLFF	TRBJ1-4	13	TRBV29-1	TRBD1	once
TGTGCCAGCTCGTCGGGGCAGAATGAAAAACTGTTTTTT	CASSSGQNEKLFF	TRBJ1-4	13	TRBV18	.	few
TGTGCCAGCAGCTTTTTTGGGGATGGCTACACCTTC	CASSFFGDGYTF	TRBJ1-2	12	TRBV5-6	.	.